The 25 T cell receptor beta chains below come from one sample, sequenced in a study of blood T cell repertoires in COVID-19. Only in-frame clones appear in the TCRdb table, and some are missing; sequencing was by immunoSEQ multiplex PCR. The data show 130,000 to 150,000 clones, around nine tenths seen once. Material for sequencing was peripheral blood. The receptor set was obtained from a man aged 50 or older with active or convalescent COVID-19.

The chain recombines TRBV5-6 with TRBJ2-2; 10 bases are a match to TRBD2. The V gene's germline CDR1 is SGHDT and CDR2 YYEEEE. This CDR3 is 16 amino acids long. V was pared by 4 bases and J by 4 bases, with 7 bases of the junction left unmatched. Written as DNA, the CDR3 is TGTGCCAGCAGCCGACCTAGCGGGAGAGGCACCGGGGAGCTGTTTTTT. Translation gives CASSRPSGRGTGELFF.

This sequence joins TRBV5-1 and TRBJ2-2, with a possible D match to TRBD1 (5 bases). Germline CDR1 is SGHRS and CDR2 is YFSETQ. The V end was cut by 1 base, the J end by 3 bases, with 13 bases between. The CDR3 covers 16 residues. The DNA for the CDR3 is TGCGCCAGCAGCTTGATCCAGGGTGGTGACACCGGGGAGCTGTTTTTT. It codes for CASSLIQGGDTGELFF.

The genes are TRBV11-3 and TRBJ1-4; 7 nucleotides agree with TRBD1. The germline CDR1 and CDR2 sequences are SGHNT and YENEEA. After removal of 0 bases from V and 8 bases from J, the junction contained 3 bases not matched to a gene. This CDR3 is built from 14 residues. CDR3: CASSLDAGGEKLFF. The CDR3 DNA sequence: TGTGCCAGCAGCTTAGACGCAGGGGGAGAAAAACTGTTTTTT.

The rearrangement joins TRBV29-1 to TRBJ2-2; D perhaps matches TRBD2 (5 bases). Germline V lookup: CDR1 SQVTM, CDR2 ANQGSEA. V was clipped by 7 bases and J by 0 bases, with 12 bases between them. This CDR3 spans 14 amino acids. CDR3 nucleotide sequence: TGCAGCGCCGCAGCGGCAGCGAACACCGGGGAGCTGTTTTTT. It codes for CSAAAAANTGELFF.

This clone came up once. The identical CDR3 is also encoded by other nucleotide sequences in the sample. The rearrangement uses TRBV27 and TRBJ1-3; D is uncertain. The CDR3 extends over 15 amino acids. Between the trimmed V and J ends, which lost 3 bases and 0 bases, there was a span of 9 bases. Germline V gives CDR1 MNHEY, CDR2 SMNVEV (reference sequence). Here the CDR3 DNA reads TGTGCCAGCAGTTTGCGTGGGAGCTCTGGAAACACCATATATTTT. Translated, it gives CASSLRGSSGNTIYF.

The rearrangement links TRBV6-5 to TRBJ1-5, with 8 positions matching TRBD1. This CDR3 region has 14 residues. The junction had 6 bases not matched to a gene; V was cut back by 6 bases and J by 5 bases. Per germline, CDR1 MNHEY and CDR2 SVGAGI. CDR3 amino acids: CASRQGARDQPQHF. The CDR3 bases are TGTGCCAGCAGGCAGGGGGCGCGGGATCAGCCCCAGCATTTT.

J is TRBJ1-5 and V is TRBV7-9, with D maybe TRBD1 (6 bases). V lost 3 bases and J lost 7, with 13 bases in between. Germline values: CDR1 SEHNR, CDR2 FQNEAQ (reference sequence). CDR3 length: 14 residues. The CDR3 spells CASSLSQRGQPQHF. CDR3 nucleotides: TGTGCCAGCAGCTTGAGCCAGAGGGGGCAGCCCCAGCATTTT.

The J gene is TRBJ1-5, the V gene TRBV24-1, with TRBD1 matching 7 bases. Germline V gene data show CDR1 as KGHDR and CDR2 as SFDVKD. CDR3 size: 16 residues. V was clipped by 4 bases and J by 3 bases; unmatched bases: 8. This CDR3 is CATSDSRDRDNQPQHF. Here the CDR3 DNA reads TGTGCCACCAGTGACAGCCGCGACAGGGACAATCAGCCCCAGCATTTT.

The chain recombines TRBV5-1 with TRBJ2-7, with a possible D match to TRBD1 (6 bases). Per the germline V gene, CDR1 is SGHRS and CDR2 is YFSETQ. Trimming took off 1 base at V and 4 bases at J, with 18 bases between the two ends. There are 16 residues in the CDR3. The CDR3 protein is CASSLKRQAFTYEQYF. The CDR3 nucleotides are TGCGCCAGCAGCTTGAAAAGACAGGCCTTTACGTACGAGCAGTACTTC.

The CDR3 region has the DNA TGCGCCAGCAGCTTGGGCGGGCTGAGCACAGATACGCAGTATTTT. Protein sequence: CASSLGGLSTDTQYF. This chain links TRBV5-1 with TRBJ2-3; tentative D call: TRBD2 (5 bases). The CDR3 covers 15 residues. Germline lookup yields CDR1 SGHRS and CDR2 YFSETQ. The germline V and J ends were trimmed by 0 bases and 0 bases, with 8 bases remaining between them.

The sample holds one count of this clone. The chain combines TRBV7-3 with TRBJ2-2, with D perhaps TRBD1 (6 bases). Germline CDR1 reads SGHTA; CDR2 reads FQGTGA. The CDR3 runs 16 residues. V lost 5 bases, J lost 0 bases, and 13 bases lay in between. The CDR3 reads CASSLLPGANTGELFF. In DNA, the CDR3 is TGTGCCAGCAGCCTCCTCCCAGGGGCGAACACCGGGGAGCTGTTTTTT.

This clone was recorded a few times. The chain carries TRBV7-9 and TRBJ2-5, with TRBD1 identical over 10 bases. Germline V gives CDR1 SEHNR, CDR2 FQNEAQ (reference sequence). This CDR3 comprises 16 residues. J lost 4 bases, V lost 5 bases, and 10 bases had no gene match. In nucleotides, the CDR3 is TGTGCCAGCAGCGCACAGGGACAGGGGAGAGGAGAGACCCAGTACTTC. This translates into CASSAQGQGRGETQYF.

In this sample, this clone turned up many times. This rearrangement joins TRBV7-9 to TRBJ1-2, with TRBD1 as a possible D gene (6 bases). Germline values: CDR1 SEHNR, CDR2 FQNEAQ (reference sequence). The CDR3 covers 14 residues. V shed 3 bases and J shed 2 bases, with 10 bases lying between them. The DNA of the CDR3 is TGTGCCAGCAGCTTGGTCGGACAGAACTATGGCTACACCTTC. Translation gives CASSLVGQNYGYTF.

This clone appeared a few times. The identical CDR3 is also encoded by other nucleotide sequences in the sample. The chain recombines TRBV19 with TRBJ1-1; 7 bases line up with TRBD1. In germline, CDR1 is LNHDA, CDR2 SQIVND (reference sequence). The junction had 2 bases not matched to a gene; V was cut back by 4 bases and J by 3 bases. CDR3 length: 13 amino acids. The CDR3 nucleotides are TGTGCCAGTAGTACCGACAGGGACACTGAAGCTTTCTTT. This encodes CASSTDRDTEAFF.

The chain carries TRBV12-3 or TRBV12-4 and TRBJ1-5, with D maybe TRBD1 (5 bases). Trimming shortened V by 3 bases and J by 9 bases, and 9 bases separated the two germline ends. The CDR3 totals 12 residues. The CDR3 DNA follows: TGTGCCAGCAGTTTTCGGCAGGGGCCCCAGCATTTT. Translation gives CASSFRQGPQHF.

V is TRBV10-1 and J is TRBJ2-5, with TRBD1 matching over 9 bases. V lost 4 bases to trimming and J lost 4 bases; unmatched junction nucleotides: 4. The V gene's germline CDR1 is WNHNN and CDR2 SYGVQD (reference sequence). This CDR3 spans 14 amino acids. Here the CDR3 reads CASSVGQGLETQYF. Here the CDR3 DNA reads TGCGCCAGCAGTGTAGGACAGGGGTTAGAGACCCAGTACTTC.

The rearrangement joins TRBV6-5 to TRBJ2-1, with a possible D match to TRBD1 (6 bases). Trimming took 5 bases from V and 8 from J, leaving 10 bases between them. The CDR3 spans 12 residues. CDR1 is MNHEY, CDR2 SVGAGI, per germline. Here the CDR3 DNA reads TGTGCCAGCAGTCACAGGGTTGATGAGCAGTTCTTC. It is translated as CASSHRVDEQFF.

The chain links TRBV15 to TRBJ2-1; D call uncertain. The V gene's germline CDR1 is LNHNV and CDR2 YYDKDF (reference sequence). This CDR3 region has 13 residues. V lost 2 bases and J lost 5, with 7 bases in between. CDR3 sequence: CATSRKRDNEQFF. The CDR3 DNA sequence: TGTGCCACCAGCAGAAAGCGAGACAATGAGCAGTTCTTC.

This chain joins TRBV6-6 and TRBJ2-5, with D possibly matching TRBD2 (5 bases). Germline CDR1 MNHNY, CDR2 SVGAGI (reference sequence). Trimming shortened V by 0 bases and J by 5 bases, and 13 bases separated the two germline ends. The CDR3 covers 15 residues. The DNA of the CDR3 is TGTGCCAGCAGTTACTCGACGGGGTTCGCGGAGACCCAGTACTTC. It is translated as CASSYSTGFAETQYF.

The V call is TRBV15, the J call TRBJ1-5; 7 positions match TRBD1. V shed 6 bases and J 2 bases; nucleotides not matched to a gene: 4. The germline V gene encodes CDR1 LNHNV and CDR2 YYDKDF (reference sequence). The CDR3 runs to 14 residues. This chain's CDR3 is CATSFQGGNQPQHF. The DNA of the CDR3 is TGTGCCACCAGTTTTCAGGGGGGCAATCAGCCCCAGCATTTT.

This clone was found once. The genes are TRBV5-6 and TRBJ1-2; no clear D gene. Germline V gene data show CDR1 as SGHDT and CDR2 as YYEEEE. V gave up 1 base and J gave up 4 bases, with 17 bases separating them. This CDR3 comprises 16 residues. The CDR3 DNA reads as TGTGCCAGCAGCTTGTTCCAGGTACCCGACATCTATGGCTACACCTTC. This gives the protein CASSLFQVPDIYGYTF.

The chain employs TRBV4-1 and TRBJ1-2; D is perhaps TRBD1 (5 bases). Germline V gives CDR1 MGHRA, CDR2 YSYEKL. V lost 0 bases and J lost 6, with 8 bases in between. The length of the CDR3 is 13 residues. The CDR3, as DNA: TGCGCCAGCAGCCAAGAGGTAGGGGATGGCTACACCTTC. Translation: CASSQEVGDGYTF.

The chain employs TRBV3-1 (or the pseudogene TRBV3-2) and TRBJ2-1, with D perhaps TRBD1 (6 bases). This CDR3 comprises 17 residues. Germline V gene lookup returns CDR1 LGHDT and CDR2 YNNKEL (reference sequence). V was pared by 0 bases and J by 3 bases, with 15 bases between. The CDR3 here is CASSQDSPGVYYNEQFF. CDR3 nucleotides: TGTGCCAGCAGCCAAGATTCCCCAGGGGTGTACTACAATGAGCAGTTCTTC.

The chain combines TRBV24-1 with TRBJ2-2; D perhaps matches TRBD1 (6 bases). The CDR3 loop spans 15 amino acids. The V and J ends lost 3 bases and 4 bases respectively, with 11 bases between them. Germline CDR1 KGHDR, CDR2 SFDVKD. CDR3 sequence: CATSDRVGGTGELFF. The DNA of the CDR3 is TGTGCCACCAGTGATCGGGTAGGGGGCACCGGGGAGCTGTTTTTT.

This chain uses TRBV4-1 with TRBJ1-2, with 8 bases identical to TRBD1. Trimming took 7 bases from V and 5 from J; bases not matched to a gene: 6. The CDR3 is 13 amino acids. The germline V gene encodes CDR1 MGHRA and CDR2 YSYEKL. The CDR3 is CASTGQGLYGYTF. CDR3 nucleotides: TGCGCCAGCACTGGACAGGGCCTATATGGCTACACCTTC.